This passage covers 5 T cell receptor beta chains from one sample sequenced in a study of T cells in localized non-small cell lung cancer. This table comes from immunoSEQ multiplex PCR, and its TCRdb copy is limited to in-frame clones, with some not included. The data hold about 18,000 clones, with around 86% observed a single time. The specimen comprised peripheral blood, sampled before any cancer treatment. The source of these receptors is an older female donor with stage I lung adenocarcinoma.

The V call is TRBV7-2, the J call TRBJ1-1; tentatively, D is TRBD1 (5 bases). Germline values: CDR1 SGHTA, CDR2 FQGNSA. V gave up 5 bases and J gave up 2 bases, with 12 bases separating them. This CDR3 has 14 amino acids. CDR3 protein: CASSPSGGNTEAFF. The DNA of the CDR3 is TGTGCCAGCAGCCCCTCGGGGGGTAACACTGAAGCTTTCTTT.

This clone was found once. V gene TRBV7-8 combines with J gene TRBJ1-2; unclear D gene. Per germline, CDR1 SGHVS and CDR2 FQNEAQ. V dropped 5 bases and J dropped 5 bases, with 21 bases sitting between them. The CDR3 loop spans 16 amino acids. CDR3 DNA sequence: TGTGCCAGCAGCAAGACGCGGGGAGATAGTAGATATGGCTACACCTTC. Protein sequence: CASSKTRGDSRYGYTF.

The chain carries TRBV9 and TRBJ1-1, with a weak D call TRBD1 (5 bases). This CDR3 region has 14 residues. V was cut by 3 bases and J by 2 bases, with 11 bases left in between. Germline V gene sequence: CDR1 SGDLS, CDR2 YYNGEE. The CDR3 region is CASSESGHNTEAFF. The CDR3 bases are TGTGCCAGCAGCGAATCCGGACATAACACTGAAGCTTTCTTT.

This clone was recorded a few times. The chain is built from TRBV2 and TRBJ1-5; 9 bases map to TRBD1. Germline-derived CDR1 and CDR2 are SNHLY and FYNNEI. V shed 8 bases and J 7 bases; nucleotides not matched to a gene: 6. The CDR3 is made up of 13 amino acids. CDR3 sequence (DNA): TGTGCCAGCGGCGGGACAGGGCAACAGCCCCAGCATTTT. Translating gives CASGGTGQQPQHF.

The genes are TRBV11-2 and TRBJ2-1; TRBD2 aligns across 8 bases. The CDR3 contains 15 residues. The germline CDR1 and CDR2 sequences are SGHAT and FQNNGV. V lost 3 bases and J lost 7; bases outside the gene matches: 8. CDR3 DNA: TGTGCCAGCAGCTTTATAGCGGGGAGTTATAATGAGCAGTTCTTC. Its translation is CASSFIAGSYNEQFF.